This T cell receptor beta chain was identified in a study of OX40 agonist ivuxolimab in advanced cancers. The study, taken as a whole, reports: Clonal expansion from baseline to week 6 occurred in both CD4+ and CD8+ T cells.

The data were produced by immunoSEQ multiplex PCR, yet TCRdb's version contains in-frame clones alone and is incomplete. The sample contains approximately 13,000 clones, more than 75% of which appear only once. Note on this clone: Its matching antigen is unknown.

CDR3 size: 17 residues. Germline V gives CDR1 SGHTA, CDR2 FQGTGA. V was shortened by 2 bases and J by 0 bases, with 13 bases between the two germline ends. The sample consisted of CD4+ or CD8+ T cells sorted from blood, taken in a trial of the OX40 agonist ivuxolimab. The sequence was obtained from an adult with an advanced solid tumor such as melanoma, head and neck, liver or kidney cancer. V and J are TRBV7-3 and TRBJ2-2; tentatively, D is TRBD2 (6 bases). CDR3 in amino acids: CASSLGVSGTNTGELFF. In DNA form, the CDR3 reads TGTGCCAGCAGCTTAGGCGTTAGCGGAACGAACACCGGGGAGCTGTTTTTT.